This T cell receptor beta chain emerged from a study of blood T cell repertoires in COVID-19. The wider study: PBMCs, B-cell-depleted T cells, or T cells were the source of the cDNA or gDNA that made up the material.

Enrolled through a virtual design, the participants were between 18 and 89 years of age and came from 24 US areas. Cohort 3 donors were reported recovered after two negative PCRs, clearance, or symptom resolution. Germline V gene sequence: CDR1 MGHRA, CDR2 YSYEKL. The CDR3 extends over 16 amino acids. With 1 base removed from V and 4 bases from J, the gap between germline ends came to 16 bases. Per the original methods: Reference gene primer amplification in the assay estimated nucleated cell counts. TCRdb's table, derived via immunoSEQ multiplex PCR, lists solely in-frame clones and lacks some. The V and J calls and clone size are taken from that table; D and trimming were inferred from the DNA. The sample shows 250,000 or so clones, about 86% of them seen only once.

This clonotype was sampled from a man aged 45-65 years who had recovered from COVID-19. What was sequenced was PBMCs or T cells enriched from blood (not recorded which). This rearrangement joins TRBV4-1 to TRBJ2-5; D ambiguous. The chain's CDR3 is CASSQGQSVIRETQYF. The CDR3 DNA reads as TGCGCCAGCAGCCAAGGCCAAAGCGTAATAAGAGAGACCCAGTACTTC.